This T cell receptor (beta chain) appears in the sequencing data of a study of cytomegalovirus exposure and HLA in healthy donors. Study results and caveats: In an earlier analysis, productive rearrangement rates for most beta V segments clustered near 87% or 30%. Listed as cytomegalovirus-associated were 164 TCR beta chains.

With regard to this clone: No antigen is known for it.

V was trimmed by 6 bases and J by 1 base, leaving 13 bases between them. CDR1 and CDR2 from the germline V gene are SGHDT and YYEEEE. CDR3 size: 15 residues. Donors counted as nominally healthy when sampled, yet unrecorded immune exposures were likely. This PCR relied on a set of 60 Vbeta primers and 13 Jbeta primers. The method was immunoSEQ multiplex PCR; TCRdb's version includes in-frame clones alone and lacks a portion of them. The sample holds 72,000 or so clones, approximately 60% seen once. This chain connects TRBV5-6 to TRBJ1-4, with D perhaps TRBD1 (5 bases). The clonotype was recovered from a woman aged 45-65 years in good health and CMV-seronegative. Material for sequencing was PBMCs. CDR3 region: CASNLAGLTNEKLFF. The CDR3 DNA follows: TGTGCCAGCAACCTAGCGGGGCTAACTAATGAAAAACTGTTTTTT.